The 6 T cell receptor beta chains below all came from one sample that was sequenced in a study of CD8 T cells in ankylosing spondylitis. TCRdb independently ran MiXCR on the 5' RACE reads; one entry per CDR3 protein. The profile shows about 89,000 distinct CDR3 sequences, around 30% of them singletons. The sequencing sample was made of blood, either unsorted or a sorted T cell fraction (not recorded which). Every receptor here comes from a male donor with ankylosing spondylitis or in good health (not recorded which).

This clonotype has a handful of counts. The V gene is TRBV24-1, the J gene TRBJ2-1; TRBD2 agrees at 9 bases. Trimming removed 10 bases from V and 4 bases from J; junction bases left unmatched: 4. The CDR3 has 13 amino acids. CDR1 and CDR2 from the germline V gene are KGHDR and SFDVKD. The CDR3 bases are TGTGCCACGGGGACTAGCTCATACAATGAGCAGTTCTTC. Its protein product is CATGTSSYNEQFF.

The genes are TRBV5-1 and TRBJ2-7, with D tentatively TRBD2 (5 bases). V dropped 6 bases and J dropped 2 bases, with 15 bases sitting between them. CDR1 is SGHRS and CDR2 is YFSETQ in the germline V gene. The CDR3 has 14 residues. The chain's CDR3 is CASTPDLLPYEQYF. In DNA form, the CDR3 reads TGCGCCAGCACCCCGGACTTACTCCCCTACGAGCAGTACTTC.

This clonotype was counted between two and nine times. This chain connects TRBV20-1 to TRBJ2-4, with 8 bases aligning to TRBD1. The CDR3 runs to 14 residues. Germline V CDR1 and CDR2: DFQATT, SNEGSKA (reference sequence). V dropped 3 bases and J dropped 7; count of bases not matched to a gene: 8. In DNA, the CDR3 is TGCAGTGCTAGTCCATTCCAGGGGGCGAACATTCAGTACTTC. Translation gives CSASPFQGANIQYF.

This clonotype was recorded a few times. The V call is TRBV6-4, the J call TRBJ2-3, with D unresolved. Germline-derived CDR1 and CDR2 are MRHNA and SNTAGT. The germline V and J ends were trimmed by 5 bases and 6 bases, with 12 bases remaining between them. This CDR3 has 13 residues. The CDR3, as DNA: TGTGCCAGCAGTCGCGAGTTTTTGGATACGCAGTATTTT. Its protein product is CASSREFLDTQYF.

The rearrangement links TRBV14 to TRBJ1-4; weak D call: TRBD1 (6 bases). The CDR3 consists of 17 residues. Germline loops: CDR1 SGHDN, CDR2 FVKESK. The V end lost 3 bases, the J end lost 4 bases, and 18 bases lay between the germline ends. CDR3 coding DNA: TGTGCCAGCAGCCATGGGACATGGGGTTCACTTAATGAAAAACTGTTTTTT. Translation: CASSHGTWGSLNEKLFF.

This clonotype has a handful of counts. The chain couples TRBV7-2 to TRBJ2-3, with 10 bases fitting TRBD2. Germline values: CDR1 SGHTA, CDR2 FQGNSA. Germline trimming cut 3 bases from V and 4 bases from J; bases unmatched to any gene: 10. The CDR3 is 17 amino acids. CDR3: CASSFLRLAGGADTQYF. The CDR3 DNA sequence: TGTGCCAGCAGCTTCTTAAGACTAGCGGGCGGGGCAGATACGCAGTATTTT.